This paragraph covers one TCR beta chain sequence. Only Caucasian adults living in Nashville, Tennessee made up the donor group. CD4+ cells yielded CD45RA+ naive and CD45RA-negative memory subsets. The data stem from a study of shared clonotypes between healthy human individuals. Each sorted subset replicate got 200 ng genomic DNA, tens of thousands of genomes. Assay: immunoSEQ multiplex PCR; the TCRdb copy retains only in-frame clones and omits some. The data contain roughly 2.2 million clones, 85% to 95% of them singletons. The CDR3 length is 14 residues. V was shortened by 8 bases and J by 3 bases, with 17 bases between the two germline ends. CDR1 is SGHTA, CDR2 FQGNSA, per germline.

The sequencing sample was made of naive CD4+ T cells from PBMCs. Subset indicated: CD45RA+ positively selected. This rearrangement joins TRBV7-2 to TRBJ2-7, with D perhaps assigned TRBD1 or TRBD2 (5 bases each). The receptor was isolated from a man aged 18 to 29 in good health. Some clones in this sample may be carry-over from other donors' samples. DNA for the CDR3: TGTGCCAGCGCGCTCGGGGCTTTTGTCTACGAGCAGTACTTC. It yields the protein CASALGAFVYEQYF.